Presented here are 13 T cell receptor beta chains from one specimen sequenced in a study of graft-versus-host responses after intestinal transplantation. TCRdb's copy holds only in-frame clones and misses some; the assay was immunoSEQ multiplex PCR. This table holds approximately 77,000 clones, over 80% found once. Sequenced material: PBMCs, taken 98 days after intestinal transplantation. All receptors come from a human patient who received an intestinal transplant, so some T cells may come from the graft donor.

The V gene is TRBV5-1, the J gene TRBJ2-6; perhaps TRBD1 as D (6 bases). Germline V gene sequence: CDR1 SGHRS, CDR2 YFSETQ. This CDR3 contains 15 residues. V was cut by 2 bases and J by 5 bases, with 11 bases left in between. Here the CDR3 reads CASSFYRVRANVLTF. The CDR3 coding sequence is TGCGCCAGCAGCTTTTACAGGGTACGGGCCAACGTCCTGACTTTC.

The V call is TRBV29-1, the J call TRBJ2-7; 9 bases align to TRBD1. CDR3 length: 14 residues. The germline CDR1 and CDR2 sequences are SQVTM and ANQGSEA. Trimming at V came to 2 bases and at J to 2 bases, leaving 4 bases not matched to a gene. The CDR3 region is CSVETGQGTYEQYF. CDR3 bases: TGCAGCGTTGAAACCGGACAGGGGACCTACGAGCAGTACTTC.

The chain recombines TRBV6-6 with TRBJ2-1; 8 bases align to TRBD2. Trimming cost V 2 bases and J 6 bases; bases outside gene matches: 9. CDR3 size: 16 residues. From germline, CDR1 is MNHNY and CDR2 SVGAGI (reference sequence). The CDR3 is CASSYRTGLGGNEQFF. CDR3 nucleotide sequence: TGTGCCAGCAGTTACCGTACGGGACTAGGAGGCAATGAGCAGTTCTTC.

The gene calls are TRBV9 and TRBJ2-1; 13 positions match TRBD2. The ends lost 4 bases at V and 3 bases at J; junction bases unmatched: 10. This CDR3 is 18 amino acids long. Germline V lookup: CDR1 SGDLS, CDR2 YYNGEE. CDR3 in amino acids: CASSYLRGTSGNYNEQFF. CDR3 DNA: TGTGCCAGCAGCTACCTTCGGGGGACTAGCGGGAACTACAATGAGCAGTTCTTC. Full variable domain (outside the CDR3, taken from reference TRBV9 and TRBJ2-1): DSGVTQTPKHLITATGQRVTLRCSPRSGDLSVYWYQQSLDQGLQFLIQYYNGEERAKGNILERFSAQQFPDLHSELNLSSLELGDSALYFCASSYLRGTSGNYNEQFFGPGTRLTVL.

The chain links TRBV27 to TRBJ2-5; D gene unclear. The germline gives CDR1 MNHEY, CDR2 SMNVEV (reference sequence). The CDR3 spans 13 residues. Trimming took off 0 bases at V and 1 base at J, with 3 bases between the two ends. The CDR3 spells CASSLSLQETQYF. The DNA for the CDR3 is TGTGCCAGCAGTTTATCTCTCCAAGAGACCCAGTACTTC.

This clone was counted once. The gene calls are TRBV7-3 and TRBJ2-1, with 11 bases lining up with TRBD2. In germline, CDR1 is SGHTA, CDR2 FQGTGA. The length of the CDR3 is 15 residues. Trimming cost V 5 bases and J 9 bases; bases outside gene matches: 9. The CDR3 region has the DNA TGTGCCAGCAGCCACCCGGGGACTAGCGGTGGTGAGCAGTTCTTC. Its translation: CASSHPGTSGGEQFF. Combining the CDR3 with reference TRBV7-3 and TRBJ2-1 gives the whole variable domain GAGVSQTPSNKVTEKGKYVELRCDPISGHTALYWYRQSLGQGPEFLIYFQGTGAADDSGLPNDRFFAVRPEGSVSTLKIQRTERGDSAVYLCASSHPGTSGGEQFFGPGTRLTVL.

The count of this clone is one. V usage is TRBV6-5 and J usage is TRBJ2-3, with 9 bases matching TRBD1. This CDR3 is 15 amino acids long. The V gene's germline CDR1 is MNHEY and CDR2 SVGAGI. The J segment lost 1 base and the V segment lost 6 bases, leaving 5 bases of the junction unmatched. The CDR3: CASSPRTGGTDTQYF. The CDR3 nucleotides read TGTGCCAGCAGCCCCAGGACAGGGGGCACAGATACGCAGTATTTT.

The CDR3 region is CASSVSGNTDTQYF. CDR3 nucleotide sequence: TGTGCCAGCAGCGTTAGCGGGAACACAGATACGCAGTATTTT. The chain carries TRBV9 and TRBJ2-3, with TRBD2 matching over 8 bases. The CDR3 length is 14 residues. Germline V gives CDR1 SGDLS, CDR2 YYNGEE. The ends lost 2 bases at V and 2 bases at J; junction bases unmatched: 1.

The chain carries TRBV5-6 and TRBJ2-3, with D uncertain. Germline CDR1 reads SGHDT; CDR2 reads YYEEEE. CDR3 length: 13 residues. V dropped 0 bases and J dropped 3 bases, with 5 bases sitting between them. The CDR3 nucleotides read TGTGCCAGCAGCTTGGCTAGTACAGATACGCAGTATTTT. This encodes CASSLASTDTQYF.

The chain carries TRBV15 and TRBJ2-3, with 8 bases aligning to TRBD2. The germline V gene has CDR1 LNHNV and CDR2 YYDKDF (reference sequence). The CDR3 is 17 amino acids. J gave up 1 base and V 3 bases, and 9 bases lay outside the gene matches. The CDR3 is CATSRDLAGGGTDTQYF. Written as DNA, the CDR3 is TGTGCCACCAGCAGGGATTTGGCGGGAGGTGGCACAGATACGCAGTATTTT.

This rearrangement joins TRBV2 to TRBJ1-1, with D hard to call. There are 16 residues in the CDR3. The ends were cut back, 6 bases at V and 0 bases at J, with 17 bases in the middle. CDR1 is SNHLY, CDR2 FYNNEI, per germline. The CDR3 loop is CASSRLGGRMNTEAFF. The CDR3 DNA reads as TGTGCCAGCAGCCGTTTGGGCGGAAGAATGAACACTGAAGCTTTCTTT.

The J gene is TRBJ2-5, the V gene TRBV2; D is uncertain. This CDR3 contains 13 residues. V lost 5 bases, J lost 2 bases, and 9 bases lay in between. Germline CDR1 SNHLY, CDR2 FYNNEI. The CDR3 is CASSLNSQETQYF. The CDR3 DNA follows: TGTGCCAGCAGTCTGAATTCGCAAGAGACCCAGTACTTC.

The V and J genes are TRBV10-3 and TRBJ1-5; no clear D gene. The ends were cut back, 0 bases at V and 1 base at J, with 7 bases in the middle. The CDR3 sequence is 15 residues long. Looked up from germline, CDR1 is ENHRY and CDR2 is SYGVKD. The CDR3 region is CAISESGLSNQPQHF. CDR3 nucleotide sequence: TGTGCCATCAGTGAGTCCGGGTTGAGCAATCAGCCCCAGCATTTT.